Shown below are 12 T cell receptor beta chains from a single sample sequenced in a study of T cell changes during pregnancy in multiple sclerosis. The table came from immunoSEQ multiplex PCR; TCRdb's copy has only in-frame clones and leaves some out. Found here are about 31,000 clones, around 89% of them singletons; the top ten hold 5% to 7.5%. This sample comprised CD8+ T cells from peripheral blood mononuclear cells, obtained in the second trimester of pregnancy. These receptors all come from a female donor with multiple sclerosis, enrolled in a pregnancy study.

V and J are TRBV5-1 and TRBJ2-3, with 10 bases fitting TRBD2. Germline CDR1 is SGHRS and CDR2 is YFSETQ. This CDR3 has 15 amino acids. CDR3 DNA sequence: TGCGCTACCCGATCCGGGACTAGCGTCGGTGATACGCAGTATTTT. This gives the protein CATRSGTSVGDTQYF.

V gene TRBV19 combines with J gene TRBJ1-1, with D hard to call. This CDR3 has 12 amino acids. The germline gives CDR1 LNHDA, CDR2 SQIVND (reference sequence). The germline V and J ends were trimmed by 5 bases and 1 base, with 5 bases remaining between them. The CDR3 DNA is TGTGCCAGTAGTCCTCGGAACACTGAAGCTTTCTTT. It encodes CASSPRNTEAFF.

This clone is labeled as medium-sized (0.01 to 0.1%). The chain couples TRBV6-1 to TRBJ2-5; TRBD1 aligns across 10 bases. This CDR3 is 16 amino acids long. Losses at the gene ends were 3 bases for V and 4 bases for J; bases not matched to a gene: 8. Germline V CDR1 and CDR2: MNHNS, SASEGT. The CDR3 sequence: CASSDPPGQGRETQYF. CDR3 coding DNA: TGTGCCAGCAGTGACCCCCCGGGACAGGGGAGAGAGACCCAGTACTTC.

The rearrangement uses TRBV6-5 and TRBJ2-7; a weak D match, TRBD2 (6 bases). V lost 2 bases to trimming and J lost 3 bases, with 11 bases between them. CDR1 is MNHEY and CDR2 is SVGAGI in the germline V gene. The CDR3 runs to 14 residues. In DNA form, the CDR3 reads TGTGCCAGCAGTTACGGAACCGGGGGCTACGAGCAGTACTTC. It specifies CASSYGTGGYEQYF.

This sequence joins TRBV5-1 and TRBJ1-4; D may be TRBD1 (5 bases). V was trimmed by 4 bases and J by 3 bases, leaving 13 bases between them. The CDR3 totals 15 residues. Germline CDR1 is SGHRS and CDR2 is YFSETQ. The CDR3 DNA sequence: TGCGCCAGCAGCCCTATCCGGGACTCTAATGAAAAACTGTTTTTT. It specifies CASSPIRDSNEKLFF.

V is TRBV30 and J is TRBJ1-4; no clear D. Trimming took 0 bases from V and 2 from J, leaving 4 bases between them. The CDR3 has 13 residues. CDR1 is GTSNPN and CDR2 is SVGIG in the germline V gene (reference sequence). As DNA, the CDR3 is TGTGCCTGGAGTGTATCGACTAATGAAAAACTGTTTTTT. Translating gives CAWSVSTNEKLFF.

CDR3 nucleotides: TGTGCCAGCAGTGGAAGTATCAAACGGGAGAGGGGCTACGAGCAGTACTTC. It is translated as CASSGSIKRERGYEQYF. This chain connects TRBV27 to TRBJ2-7, with a tentative D call TRBD2 (6 bases). V lost 5 bases, J lost 3 bases, and 23 bases lay in between. This CDR3 is 17 amino acids long. Germline CDR1 reads MNHEY; CDR2 reads SMNVEV (reference sequence).

The DNA for the CDR3 is TGTGCCACCAGCACCCCAGGGGAGAGCAATCAGCCCCAGCATTTT. Translation: CATSTPGESNQPQHF. The V and J genes are TRBV15 and TRBJ1-5; D perhaps matches TRBD1 (6 bases). Trimming stripped 4 bases from V and 1 base from J, with 11 bases between. The CDR3 totals 15 residues. In germline, CDR1 is LNHNV, CDR2 YYDKDF (reference sequence). Based on the CDR3 plus reference TRBV15 and TRBJ1-5, the full variable domain is DAMVIQNPRYQVTQFGKPVTLSCSQTLNHNVMYWYQQKSSQAPKLLFHYYDKDFNNEADTPDNFQSRRPNTSFCFLDIRSPGLGDTAMYLCATSTPGESNQPQHFGDGTRLSIL.

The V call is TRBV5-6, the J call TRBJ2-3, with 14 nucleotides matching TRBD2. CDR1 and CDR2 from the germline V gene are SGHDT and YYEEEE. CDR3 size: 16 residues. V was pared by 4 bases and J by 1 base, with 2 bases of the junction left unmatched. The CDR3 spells CASSLGLAGGTDTQYF. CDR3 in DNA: TGTGCCAGCAGCCTGGGACTAGCGGGGGGCACAGATACGCAGTATTTT. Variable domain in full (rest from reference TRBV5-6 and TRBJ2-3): DAGVTQSPTHLIKTRGQQVTLRCSPKSGHDTVSWYQQALGQGPQFIFQYYEEEERQRGNFPDRFSGHQFPNYSSELNVNALLLGDSALYLCASSLGLAGGTDTQYFGPGTRLTVL.

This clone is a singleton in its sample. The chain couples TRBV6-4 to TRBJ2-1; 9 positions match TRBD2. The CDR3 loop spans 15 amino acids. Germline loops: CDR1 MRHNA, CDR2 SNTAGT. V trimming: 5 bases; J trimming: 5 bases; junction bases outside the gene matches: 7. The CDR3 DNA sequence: TGTGCCAGCAGTTTAGCGGGAGATGGCAACAATGAGCAGTTCTTC. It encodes CASSLAGDGNNEQFF.

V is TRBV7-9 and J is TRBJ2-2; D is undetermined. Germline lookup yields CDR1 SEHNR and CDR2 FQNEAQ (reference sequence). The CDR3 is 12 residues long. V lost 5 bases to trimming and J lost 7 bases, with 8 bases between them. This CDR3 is CASSPLSGELFF. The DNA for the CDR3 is TGTGCCAGCAGCCCCCTTAGCGGGGAGCTGTTTTTT.

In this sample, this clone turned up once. The CDR3 region has the DNA TGTGCCAGCAGCTTAATGGCGGGAGGGCCTAATGAGCAGTTCTTC. It translates to CASSLMAGGPNEQFF. The chain has TRBV7-2 and TRBJ2-1; TRBD2 matches at 9 bases. The CDR3 is 15 amino acids. Trimming took 2 bases from V and 7 from J; bases not matched to a gene: 6. Germline V gives CDR1 SGHTA, CDR2 FQGNSA.